The 22 T cell receptor beta chains listed next were all sequenced from one sample in a study of TIL therapy for anti-PD-1-resistant metastatic lung cancer. Sequencing used immunoSEQ v3. Clones were read by immunoSEQ multiplex PCR, and TCRdb kept only the in-frame ones, dropping some. The sample lists roughly 60,000 clones, 70% to 75% seen once, with about 2% in the top ten. Described time point: pre-treatment sample, taken before nivolumab and TIL therapy. The source was blood, collected at baseline. These receptors all stem from a person aged 25-85 years with non-small cell lung cancer.

This clone came up a few times. V and J are TRBV7-9 and TRBJ2-7, with 7 nucleotides matching TRBD1. The CDR3 extends over 15 amino acids. Germline-derived CDR1 and CDR2 are SEHNR and FQNEAQ (reference sequence). J was trimmed by 3 bases and V by 5 bases; bases with no gene match: 10. CDR3 protein: CASSLTFDRVYEQYF. DNA for the CDR3: TGTGCCAGCAGCCTTACCTTCGACAGGGTCTACGAGCAGTACTTC.

CDR3 residues: CASSRPGSYEQYF. The CDR3 bases are TGTGCCAGCAGCCGCCCAGGTTCCTACGAGCAGTACTTC. V is TRBV7-3 and J is TRBJ2-7; D unresolved. The germline V gene encodes CDR1 SGHTA and CDR2 FQGTGA. Deletions cut 5 bases from V and 1 base from J, with 9 bases between. CDR3 length: 13 residues. The whole variable domain, filled in from reference TRBV7-3 and TRBJ2-7, reads GAGVSQTPSNKVTEKGKYVELRCDPISGHTALYWYRQSLGQGPEFLIYFQGTGAADDSGLPNDRFFAVRPEGSVSTLKIQRTERGDSAVYLCASSRPGSYEQYFGPGTRLTVT.

The V call is TRBV10-3, the J call TRBJ1-2; 8 bases agree with TRBD1. From germline, CDR1 is ENHRY and CDR2 SYGVKD. Unmatched junction bases numbered 7, after V lost 4 bases and J lost 12 bases. This CDR3 has 12 residues. This CDR3 is CAISGGQGPHTF. In nucleotides, the CDR3 is TGTGCCATCAGTGGAGGACAGGGCCCCCACACCTTC.

The rearrangement joins TRBV28 to TRBJ2-2; 13 bases align to TRBD2. V lost 8 bases, J lost 5 bases, and 2 bases stayed unmatched. CDR3 length: 14 residues. Germline V gene data show CDR1 as MDHEN and CDR2 as SYDVKM. The CDR3 sequence: CASGGLAGTGELFF. For the CDR3, the DNA is TGTGCCAGCGGGGGACTAGCGGGAACCGGGGAGCTGTTTTTT.

The chain's CDR3 is CASSGSLGAEETQYF. CDR3 coding DNA: TGTGCCAGCAGCGGCTCTCTCGGGGCGGAAGAGACCCAGTACTTC. V gene TRBV9 combines with J gene TRBJ2-5, with D possibly being TRBD1 or TRBD2 (5 bases each). V lost 3 bases to trimming and J lost 3 bases, with 15 bases between them. Germline V gene sequence: CDR1 SGDLS, CDR2 YYNGEE. The CDR3 is 15 residues long.

The CDR3 sequence: CASSARPLGLAGGLSTQYF. CDR3 DNA: TGTGCCAGCAGCGCAAGGCCCCTAGGACTAGCGGGGGGGCTGAGCACGCAGTATTTT. The rearrangement uses TRBV7-2 and TRBJ2-3, with TRBD2 identical over 15 bases. The CDR3 sequence is 19 residues long. With 5 bases clipped from V and 9 bases from J, the junction kept 18 bases outside the gene matches. In germline, CDR1 is SGHTA, CDR2 FQGNSA.

The chain joins TRBV28 to TRBJ1-5, with D maybe TRBD1 (5 bases). This CDR3 is 17 amino acids long. Germline V gene data show CDR1 as MDHEN and CDR2 as SYDVKM. V was clipped by 3 bases and J by 7 bases, with 22 bases between them. CDR3 in DNA: TGTGCCAGCAGTTTCGGCGTGGGAGTAGGGACTTGGCAGCCCCAGCATTTT. Protein sequence: CASSFGVGVGTWQPQHF. The full variable domain, its missing parts supplied by reference TRBV28 and TRBJ1-5, is DVKVTQSSRYLVKRTGEKVFLECVQDMDHENMFWYRQDPGLGLRLIYFSYDVKMKEKGDIPEGYSVSREKKERFSLILESASTNQTSMYLCASSFGVGVGTWQPQHFGDGTRLSIL.

This clone occurred a few times. V usage is TRBV19 and J usage is TRBJ2-3; weak D call: TRBD1 (6 bases). From germline, CDR1 is LNHDA and CDR2 SQIVND (reference sequence). The CDR3 loop spans 14 amino acids. Trimming took 4 bases from V and 2 from J, leaving 10 bases between them. The CDR3 DNA follows: TGTGCCAGTAGTACACAGGGTAACACAGATACGCAGTATTTT. Translated: CASSTQGNTDTQYF.

This rearrangement joins TRBV5-6 to TRBJ1-4; 10 positions match TRBD1. The CDR3 sequence is 17 residues long. Germline values: CDR1 SGHDT, CDR2 YYEEEE. Unmatched junction bases numbered 10, after V lost 1 base and J lost 7 bases. The CDR3 loop reads CASSLRSGTGASEKLFF. CDR3 nucleotides: TGTGCCAGCAGCTTGCGCTCCGGGACAGGGGCTTCTGAAAAACTGTTTTTT. Variable domain in full (rest from reference TRBV5-6 and TRBJ1-4): DAGVTQSPTHLIKTRGQQVTLRCSPKSGHDTVSWYQQALGQGPQFIFQYYEEEERQRGNFPDRFSGHQFPNYSSELNVNALLLGDSALYLCASSLRSGTGASEKLFFGSGTQLSVL.

The J gene is TRBJ1-1, the V gene TRBV7-2; 9 bases fit TRBD1. This CDR3 comprises 11 residues. The germline V gene has CDR1 SGHTA and CDR2 FQGNSA. The V gene end was trimmed by 10 bases and the J gene end by 11 bases; junction bases not matched to a gene: 8. The CDR3 sequence is CAIGQGFGAFF. Written as DNA, the CDR3 is TGTGCCATAGGACAGGGGTTTGGGGCTTTCTTT.

CDR3 bases: TGTGCCAGCAGCTTAGGGTTAGCGGGGCGCAATGAGCAGTTCTTC. It codes for CASSLGLAGRNEQFF. The V call is TRBV11-3, the J call TRBJ2-1, with TRBD2 matching over 8 bases. This CDR3 comprises 15 residues. In germline, CDR1 is SGHNT, CDR2 YENEEA. Trimming took 1 base from V and 6 from J; bases not matched to a gene: 5. The complete variable domain, with remaining parts taken from reference TRBV11-3 and TRBJ2-1, reads EAGVVQSPRYKIIEKKQPVAFWCNPISGHNTLYWYLQNLGQGPELLIRYENEEAVDDSQLPKDRFSAERLKGVDSTLKIQPAELGDSAVYLCASSLGLAGRNEQFFGPGTRLTVL.

The J gene is TRBJ2-2, the V gene TRBV11-2; no definite D call. The germline CDR1 and CDR2 sequences are SGHAT and FQNNGV. The CDR3 sequence is 14 residues long. V was cut by 3 bases and J by 4 bases, with 9 bases left in between. The CDR3 DNA follows: TGTGCCAGCAGCTTCACAGCCCTCACCGGGGAGCTGTTTTTT. Protein: CASSFTALTGELFF. The full variable domain, in which reference TRBV11-2 and TRBJ2-2 provide the parts outside the CDR3, is EAGVAQSPRYKIIEKRQSVAFWCNPISGHATLYWYQQILGQGPKLLIQFQNNGVVDDSQLPKDRFSAERLKGVDSTLKIQPAKLEDSAVYLCASSFTALTGELFFGEGSRLTVL.

The CDR3 loop is CASLESYRVGAFF. In nucleotides, the CDR3 is TGTGCCAGTCTCGAGAGCTACAGGGTTGGAGCTTTCTTT. The rearrangement uses TRBV19 and TRBJ1-1; tentatively, D is TRBD1 (6 bases). This CDR3 region has 13 residues. Looked up from germline, CDR1 is LNHDA and CDR2 is SQIVND (reference sequence). V was shortened by 8 bases and J by 10 bases, with 20 bases between the two germline ends.

Only a few counts were recorded for this clone. CDR3 region: CASSLAPGQTAYEQYF. The CDR3 DNA sequence: TGTGCCAGCAGCTTAGCCCCGGGACAGACAGCCTACGAGCAGTACTTC. The chain has TRBV7-2 and TRBJ2-7; 7 bases agree with TRBD1. The CDR3 loop spans 16 amino acids. In germline, CDR1 is SGHTA, CDR2 FQGNSA. J gave up 2 bases and V 0 bases, and 7 bases lay outside the gene matches.

The genes are TRBV7-2 and TRBJ2-7; D unclear. CDR1 and CDR2 from the germline V gene are SGHTA and FQGNSA. The CDR3 totals 12 residues. V was cut by 4 bases and J by 3 bases, with 7 bases left in between. In nucleotides, the CDR3 is TGTGCCAGCAGCTCCCGTTACTACGAGCAGTACTTC. It encodes CASSSRYYEQYF.

V and J are TRBV2 and TRBJ1-2; D perhaps matches TRBD1 (5 bases). V was pared by 8 bases and J by 8 bases, with 21 bases between. Germline lookup yields CDR1 SNHLY and CDR2 FYNNEI. The CDR3 is 14 amino acids. The CDR3 sequence is CASGSGPSSRGYTF. DNA of the CDR3: TGTGCCAGCGGGTCAGGGCCCTCATCCCGGGGCTACACCTTC.

There are a few counts of this clone. This rearrangement joins TRBV7-2 to TRBJ2-7; D unclear. This CDR3 region has 13 residues. Germline CDR1 reads SGHTA; CDR2 reads FQGNSA. V was shortened by 3 bases and J by 0 bases, with 6 bases between the two germline ends. CDR3 sequence (DNA): TGTGCCAGCAGCTTCTCCAGCTCCTACGAGCAGTACTTC. It specifies CASSFSSSYEQYF.

The chain employs TRBV28 and TRBJ1-1; D perhaps matches TRBD1 (5 bases). V dropped 3 bases and J dropped 1 base, with 6 bases sitting between them. The CDR3 is 13 residues long. Germline loops: CDR1 MDHEN, CDR2 SYDVKM. The CDR3 bases are TGTGCCAGCAGTTTTGGACAGAACACTGAAGCTTTCTTT. Its protein product is CASSFGQNTEAFF.

The chain employs TRBV30 and TRBJ2-7, with unresolved D. V dropped 2 bases and J dropped 2 bases, with 10 bases sitting between them. The CDR3 has 13 amino acids. Germline V gene sequence: CDR1 GTSNPN, CDR2 SVGIG (reference sequence). CDR3 sequence (DNA): TGTGCCTGGAGTCCCACGGGCCCCTACGAGCAGTACTTC. Translation: CAWSPTGPYEQYF.

V is TRBV11-2 and J is TRBJ1-1; D is ambiguous. Per the germline V gene, CDR1 is SGHAT and CDR2 is FQNNGV. Trimming pared 1 base from V and 7 bases from J, leaving 7 bases between. The length of the CDR3 is 12 residues. CDR3 protein: CASSLGQNEAFF. CDR3 coding DNA: TGTGCCAGCAGCTTAGGGCAAAATGAAGCTTTCTTT.

The chain is built from TRBV7-6 and TRBJ1-2; D is undetermined. The CDR3 has 12 residues. Between the trimmed V and J ends, which lost 4 bases and 4 bases, there was a span of 7 bases. Germline assignment: CDR1 SGHVS and CDR2 FNYEAQ. The CDR3 DNA reads as TGTGCCAGCAGCTCCAGTGTCTATGGCTACACCTTC. Protein product: CASSSSVYGYTF.

This clone was found once. The CDR3 sequence: CASSQGQGAAEGEKLFF. The CDR3 DNA reads TGTGCCAGCAGCCAAGGACAGGGGGCGGCTGAGGGTGAAAAACTGTTTTTT. V gene TRBV4-2 combines with J gene TRBJ1-4, with 10 nucleotides matching TRBD1. The CDR3 loop spans 17 amino acids. The V and J ends lost 1 base and 7 bases, in that order; junction bases with no gene match: 9. Germline lookup yields CDR1 LGHNA and CDR2 YNFKEQ.